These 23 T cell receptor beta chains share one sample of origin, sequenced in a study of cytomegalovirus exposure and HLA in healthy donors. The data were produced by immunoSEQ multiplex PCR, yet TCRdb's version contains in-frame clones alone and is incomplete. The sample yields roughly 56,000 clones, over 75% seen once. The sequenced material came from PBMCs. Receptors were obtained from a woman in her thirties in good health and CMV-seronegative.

CDR3 residues: CASNRWGGPYNEQFF. CDR3 nucleotides: TGTGCCAGCAACCGATGGGGAGGCCCCTACAATGAGCAGTTCTTC. V usage is TRBV9 and J usage is TRBJ2-1; a weak D match, TRBD2 (6 bases). Trimming took 6 bases from V and 2 from J, leaving 15 bases between them. The CDR3 has 15 amino acids. Germline V CDR1 and CDR2: SGDLS, YYNGEE. The full variable domain, its missing parts supplied by reference TRBV9 and TRBJ2-1, is DSGVTQTPKHLITATGQRVTLRCSPRSGDLSVYWYQQSLDQGLQFLIQYYNGEERAKGNILERFSAQQFPDLHSELNLSSLELGDSALYFCASNRWGGPYNEQFFGPGTRLTVL.

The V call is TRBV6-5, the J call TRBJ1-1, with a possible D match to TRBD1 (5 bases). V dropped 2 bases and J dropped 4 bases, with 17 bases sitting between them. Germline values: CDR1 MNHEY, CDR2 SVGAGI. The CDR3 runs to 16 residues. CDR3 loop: CASSYSSGGGGTEAFF. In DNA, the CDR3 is TGTGCCAGCAGTTACAGTTCGGGGGGGGGAGGCACTGAAGCTTTCTTT.

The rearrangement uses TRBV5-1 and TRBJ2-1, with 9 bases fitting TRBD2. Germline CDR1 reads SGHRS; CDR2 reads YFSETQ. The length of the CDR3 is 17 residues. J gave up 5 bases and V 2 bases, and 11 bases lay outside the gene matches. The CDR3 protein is CASSFTRLAETDNEQFF. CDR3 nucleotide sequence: TGCGCCAGCAGCTTTACTAGACTAGCGGAGACTGACAATGAGCAGTTCTTC.

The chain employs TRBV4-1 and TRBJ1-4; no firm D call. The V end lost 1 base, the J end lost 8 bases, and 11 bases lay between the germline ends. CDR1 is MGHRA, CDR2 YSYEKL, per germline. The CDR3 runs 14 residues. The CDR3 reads CASSQGFPEEKLFF. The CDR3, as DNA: TGCGCCAGCAGCCAAGGATTTCCGGAGGAAAAACTGTTTTTT.

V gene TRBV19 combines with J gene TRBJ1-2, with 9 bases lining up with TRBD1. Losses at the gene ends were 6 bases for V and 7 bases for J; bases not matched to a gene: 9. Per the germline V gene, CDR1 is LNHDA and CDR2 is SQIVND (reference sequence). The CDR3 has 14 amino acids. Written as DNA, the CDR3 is TGTGCCAGTAGCGCCACAGGGGGCGTCGGTGGCTACACCTTC. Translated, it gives CASSATGGVGGYTF.

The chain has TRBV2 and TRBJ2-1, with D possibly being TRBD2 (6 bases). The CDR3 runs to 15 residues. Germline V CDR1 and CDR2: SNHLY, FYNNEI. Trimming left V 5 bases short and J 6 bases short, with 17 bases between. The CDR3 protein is CASSLTRENFNEQFF. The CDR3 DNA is TGTGCCAGCAGTCTGACTAGAGAGAACTTCAATGAGCAGTTCTTC.

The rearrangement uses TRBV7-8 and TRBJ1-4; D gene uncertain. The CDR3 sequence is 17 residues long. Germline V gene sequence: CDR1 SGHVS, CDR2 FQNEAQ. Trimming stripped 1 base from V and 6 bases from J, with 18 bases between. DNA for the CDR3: TGTGCCAGCAGCTTAGGGGGAGGAGGGATTAGAGATGAAAAACTGTTTTTT. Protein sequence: CASSLGGGGIRDEKLFF.

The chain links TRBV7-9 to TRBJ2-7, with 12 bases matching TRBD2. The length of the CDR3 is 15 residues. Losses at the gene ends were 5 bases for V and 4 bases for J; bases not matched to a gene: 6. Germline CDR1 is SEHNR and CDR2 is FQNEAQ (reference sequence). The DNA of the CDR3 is TGTGCCAGCAGCACCGCTAGCGGGAGGGGATACGAGCAGTACTTC. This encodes CASSTASGRGYEQYF. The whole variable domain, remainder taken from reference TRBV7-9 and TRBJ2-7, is DTGVSQNPRHKITKRGQNVTFRCDPISEHNRLYWYRQTLGQGPEFLTYFQNEAQLEKSRLLSDRFSAERPKGSFSTLEIQRTEQGDSAMYLCASSTASGRGYEQYFGPGTRLTVT.

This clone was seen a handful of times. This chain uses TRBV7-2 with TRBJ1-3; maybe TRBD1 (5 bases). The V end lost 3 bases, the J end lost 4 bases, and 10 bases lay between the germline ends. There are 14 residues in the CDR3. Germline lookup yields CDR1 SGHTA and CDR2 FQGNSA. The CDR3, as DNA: TGTGCCAGCAGCTTGGAGGGGCAGGGAAACACCATATATTTT. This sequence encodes CASSLEGQGNTIYF.

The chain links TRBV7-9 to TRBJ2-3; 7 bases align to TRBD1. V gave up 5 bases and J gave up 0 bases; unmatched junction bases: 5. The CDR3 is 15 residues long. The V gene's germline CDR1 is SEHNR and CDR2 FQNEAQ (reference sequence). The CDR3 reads CASSRDRVSTDTQYF. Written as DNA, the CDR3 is TGTGCCAGCAGCCGAGACAGGGTTAGCACAGATACGCAGTATTTT. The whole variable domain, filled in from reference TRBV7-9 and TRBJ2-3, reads DTGVSQNPRHKITKRGQNVTFRCDPISEHNRLYWYRQTLGQGPEFLTYFQNEAQLEKSRLLSDRFSAERPKGSFSTLEIQRTEQGDSAMYLCASSRDRVSTDTQYFGPGTRLTVL.

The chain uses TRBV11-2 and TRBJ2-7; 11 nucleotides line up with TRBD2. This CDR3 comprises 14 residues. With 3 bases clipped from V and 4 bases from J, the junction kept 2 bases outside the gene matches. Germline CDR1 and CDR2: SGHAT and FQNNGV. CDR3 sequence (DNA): TGTGCCAGCAGCTTGACTAGCGGGATGTACGAGCAGTACTTC. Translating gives CASSLTSGMYEQYF.

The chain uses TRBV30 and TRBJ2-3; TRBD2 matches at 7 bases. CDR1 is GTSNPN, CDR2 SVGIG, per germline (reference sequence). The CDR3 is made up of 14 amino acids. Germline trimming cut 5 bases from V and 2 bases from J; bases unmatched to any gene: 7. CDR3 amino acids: CAWRGSGTTDTQYF. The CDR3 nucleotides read TGTGCCTGGCGAGGGAGCGGGACCACAGATACGCAGTATTTT.

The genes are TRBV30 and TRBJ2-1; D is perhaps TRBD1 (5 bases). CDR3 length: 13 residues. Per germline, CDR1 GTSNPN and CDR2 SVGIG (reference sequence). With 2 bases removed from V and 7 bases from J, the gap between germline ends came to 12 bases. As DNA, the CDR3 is TGTGCCTGGAGTTGGGGCGGAGCGAATGAGCAGTTCTTC. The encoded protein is CAWSWGGANEQFF.

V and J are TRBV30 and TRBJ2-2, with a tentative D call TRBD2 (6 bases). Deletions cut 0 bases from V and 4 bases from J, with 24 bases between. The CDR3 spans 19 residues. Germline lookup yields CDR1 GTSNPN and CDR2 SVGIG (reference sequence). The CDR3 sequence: CAWSVIGTYGERATGELFF. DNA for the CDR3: TGTGCCTGGAGTGTAATTGGGACGTATGGAGAGCGGGCCACCGGGGAGCTGTTTTTT.

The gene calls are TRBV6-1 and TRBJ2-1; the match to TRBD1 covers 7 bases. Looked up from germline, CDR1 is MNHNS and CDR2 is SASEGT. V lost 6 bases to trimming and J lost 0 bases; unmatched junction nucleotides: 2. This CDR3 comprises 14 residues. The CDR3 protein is CASRGQSSYNEQFF. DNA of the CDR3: TGTGCCAGCAGGGGACAGAGCTCCTACAATGAGCAGTTCTTC.

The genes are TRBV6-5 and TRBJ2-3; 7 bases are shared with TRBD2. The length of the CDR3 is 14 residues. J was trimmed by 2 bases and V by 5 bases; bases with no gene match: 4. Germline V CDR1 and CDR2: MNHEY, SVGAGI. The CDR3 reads CASSGGGITDTQYF. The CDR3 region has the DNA TGTGCCAGCAGTGGGGGGGGAATCACAGATACGCAGTATTTT.

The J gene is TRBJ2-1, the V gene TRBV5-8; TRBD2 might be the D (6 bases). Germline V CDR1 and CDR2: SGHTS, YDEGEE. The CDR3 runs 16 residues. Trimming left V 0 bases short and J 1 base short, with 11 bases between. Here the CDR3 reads CASSLVSGWSYNEQFF. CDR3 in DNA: TGTGCCAGCAGCTTGGTCAGCGGGTGGTCCTACAATGAGCAGTTCTTC.

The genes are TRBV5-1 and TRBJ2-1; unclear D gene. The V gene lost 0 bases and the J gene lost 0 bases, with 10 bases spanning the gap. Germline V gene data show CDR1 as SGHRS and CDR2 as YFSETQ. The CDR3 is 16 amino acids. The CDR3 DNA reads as TGCGCCAGCAGCTTGGCCGGAGCTAGCTCCTACAATGAGCAGTTCTTC. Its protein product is CASSLAGASSYNEQFF. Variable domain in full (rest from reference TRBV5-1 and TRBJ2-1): KAGVTQTPRYLIKTRGQQVTLSCSPISGHRSVSWYQQTPGQGLQFLFEYFSETQRNKGNFPGRFSGRQFSNSRSEMNVSTLELGDSALYLCASSLAGASSYNEQFFGPGTRLTVL.

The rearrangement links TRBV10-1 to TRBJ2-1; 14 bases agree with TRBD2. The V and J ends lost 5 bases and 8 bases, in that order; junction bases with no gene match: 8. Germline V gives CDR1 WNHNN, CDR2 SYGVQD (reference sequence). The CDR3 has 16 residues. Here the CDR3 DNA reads TGCGCCAGCAGTAACGGACTAGCGGGAGGTGGCGATGAGCAGTTCTTC. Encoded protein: CASSNGLAGGGDEQFF.

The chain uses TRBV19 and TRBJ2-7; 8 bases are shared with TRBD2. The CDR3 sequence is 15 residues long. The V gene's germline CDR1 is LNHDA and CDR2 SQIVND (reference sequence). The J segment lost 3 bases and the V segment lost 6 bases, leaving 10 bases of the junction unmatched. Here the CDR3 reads CASSPDGRDLYEQYF. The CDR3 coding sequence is TGTGCCAGTAGCCCAGACGGGAGGGACCTCTACGAGCAGTACTTC.

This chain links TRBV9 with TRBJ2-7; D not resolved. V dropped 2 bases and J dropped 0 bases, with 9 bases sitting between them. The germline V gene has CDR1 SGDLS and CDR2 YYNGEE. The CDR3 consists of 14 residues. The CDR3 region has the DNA TGTGCCAGCAGCGTCGGGTCACCCTCCTACGAGCAGTACTTC. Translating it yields CASSVGSPSYEQYF. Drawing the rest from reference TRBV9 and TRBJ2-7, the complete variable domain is DSGVTQTPKHLITATGQRVTLRCSPRSGDLSVYWYQQSLDQGLQFLIQYYNGEERAKGNILERFSAQQFPDLHSELNLSSLELGDSALYFCASSVGSPSYEQYFGPGTRLTVT.

CDR3 amino acids: CASSSFPSNEQYF. The CDR3 coding sequence is TGTGCCAGCAGTTCCTTCCCGAGTAACGAGCAGTACTTC. V usage is TRBV28 and J usage is TRBJ2-7, with no clear D. The V gene lost 4 bases and the J gene lost 5 bases, with 12 bases spanning the gap. The CDR3 contains 13 residues. CDR1 and CDR2 from the germline V gene are MDHEN and SYDVKM.

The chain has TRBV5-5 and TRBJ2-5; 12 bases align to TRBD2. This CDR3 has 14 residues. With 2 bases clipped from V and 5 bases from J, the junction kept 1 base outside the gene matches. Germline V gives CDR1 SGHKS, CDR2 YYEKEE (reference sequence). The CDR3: CASSLLAGGETQYF. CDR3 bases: TGTGCCAGCAGCTTACTAGCGGGAGGCGAGACCCAGTACTTC. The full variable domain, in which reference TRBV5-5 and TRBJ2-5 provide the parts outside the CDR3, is DAGVTQSPTHLIKTRGQQVTLRCSPISGHKSVSWYQQVLGQGPQFIFQYYEKEERGRGNFPDRFSARQFPNYSSELNVNALLLGDSALYLCASSLLAGGETQYFGPGTRLLVL.